Each of the 8 T cell receptor beta chains below was sequenced from the same sample in a study of identical twins. Via MiXCR, TCRdb re-called the 5' RACE reads, giving one row per CDR3 protein. The data contain 300,000 to 400,000 distinct CDR3 sequences, 9% to 15% of them seen just once; the ten biggest clones take up just over 7%. In addition, the sample was reused for a study of yellow fever vaccine responses in identical twins.

The source material was CD8+ T cells sorted from blood. The receptors were gathered from a woman aged 18-30 years in good health.

This rearrangement joins TRBV6-5 to TRBJ2-3; no reliable D call. V was cut by 3 bases and J by 2 bases, with 9 bases left in between. Looked up from germline, CDR1 is MNHEY and CDR2 is SVGAGI. The CDR3 totals 14 residues. CDR3 in DNA: TGTGCCAGCAGTTATGGGATGGCCACAGATACGCAGTATTTT. Encoded protein: CASSYGMATDTQYF.

This chain uses TRBV5-5 with TRBJ2-1, with 9 bases lining up with TRBD2. V lost 4 bases to trimming and J lost 0 bases; unmatched junction nucleotides: 5. Germline CDR1 and CDR2: SGHKS and YYEKEE (reference sequence). The CDR3 is 16 amino acids. The CDR3 region is CASSPGLACSYNEQFF. The CDR3 DNA sequence: TGTGCCAGCAGCCCCGGACTAGCGTGCTCCTACAATGAGCAGTTCTTC.

The chain employs TRBV7-9 and TRBJ2-1; 12 bases are a match to TRBD2. CDR3 size: 15 residues. The germline CDR1 and CDR2 sequences are SEHNR and FQNEAQ (reference sequence). V lost 5 bases, J lost 9 bases, and 8 bases stayed unmatched. The CDR3 sequence: CASSPETSGSFEQFF. CDR3 sequence (DNA): TGTGCCAGCAGCCCGGAGACTAGCGGGAGCTTTGAGCAGTTCTTC.

This clonotype appeared a few times. The rearrangement links TRBV27 to TRBJ2-1; 13 bases fit TRBD2. CDR3 length: 19 residues. The J segment lost 13 bases and the V segment lost 5 bases, leaving 23 bases of the junction unmatched. Germline values: CDR1 MNHEY, CDR2 SMNVEV (reference sequence). CDR3 sequence (DNA): TGTGCCAGCAGTACCCACAACCCGCTCCCCGGGACTAGCGGGATTTCCCAGTTCTTC. Its translation is CASSTHNPLPGTSGISQFF.

This clonotype occurred many times. This chain links TRBV7-2 with TRBJ2-1, with 7 bases matching TRBD2. Germline lookup yields CDR1 SGHTA and CDR2 FQGNSA. The CDR3 consists of 17 residues. V dropped 3 bases and J dropped 7; count of bases not matched to a gene: 15. CDR3 protein: CASSFIRRELELNEQFF. The CDR3 DNA reads as TGTGCCAGCAGCTTTATTAGGCGGGAGCTGGAGTTGAATGAGCAGTTCTTC.

The chain has TRBV3-1 and TRBJ2-2; TRBD1 matches at 7 bases. The CDR3 consists of 16 residues. From germline, CDR1 is LGHDT and CDR2 YNNKEL (reference sequence). Trimming cost V 0 bases and J 3 bases; bases outside gene matches: 4. This chain's CDR3 is CASSQDVGQYTGELFF. In DNA, the CDR3 is TGTGCCAGCAGCCAAGATGTGGGACAGTACACCGGGGAGCTGTTTTTT.

The J gene is TRBJ1-1, the V gene TRBV4-1, with a possible D match to TRBD1 (5 bases). Germline loops: CDR1 MGHRA, CDR2 YSYEKL. The ends were cut back, 1 base at V and 4 bases at J, with 10 bases in the middle. The CDR3 contains 14 residues. CDR3 coding DNA: TGCGCCAGCAGCCAAGGGTCGGGGGGCACTGAAGCTTTCTTT. Translating it yields CASSQGSGGTEAFF.

The DNA for the CDR3 is TGTGCCAGCAGTCCTTGGACAGGGGGGGACGAGCAGTACTTC. Translation gives CASSPWTGGDEQYF. The V and J genes are TRBV28 and TRBJ2-7, with 10 bases identical to TRBD1. Germline CDR1 reads MDHEN; CDR2 reads SYDVKM. Trimming removed 5 bases from V and 5 bases from J; junction bases left unmatched: 6. The CDR3 has 14 amino acids.